This TCR beta chain appears in the sequencing data of a study of cytomegalovirus exposure and HLA in healthy donors. Study summary: Earlier, approximately 180 million T cells were analyzed, and some 120 million unique TCR beta sequences were found among them.

Points from the study as a whole: An analysis done earlier found most TCR beta V segments productive about 87% or about 30% of the time. Usually a TCR sequence was rare, but some public TCRs were found in many donors. Common viral pathogens were later found to be apparently linked to several of the most significant clusters.

Note on this clone: Its antigen is unidentified.

The CDR3 is made up of 13 amino acids. Per germline, CDR1 SGHAT and CDR2 FQNNGV. Trimming took off 2 bases at V and 1 base at J, with 5 bases between the two ends. With 60 Vbeta and 13 Jbeta primers, the PCR was carried out. Profiled with immunoSEQ multiplex PCR; TCRdb holds only in-frame clones, not every one. This table holds about 110,000 clones, more than 70% found once. The chain couples TRBV11-2 to TRBJ1-1; no clear D gene. The clonotype originates from a man aged 35 to 55 in good health and CMV-seronegative. Sequencing used PBMCs. The DNA of the CDR3 is TGTGCCAGCAGCTTAAACGGGAACACTGAAGCTTTCTTT. Protein: CASSLNGNTEAFF.